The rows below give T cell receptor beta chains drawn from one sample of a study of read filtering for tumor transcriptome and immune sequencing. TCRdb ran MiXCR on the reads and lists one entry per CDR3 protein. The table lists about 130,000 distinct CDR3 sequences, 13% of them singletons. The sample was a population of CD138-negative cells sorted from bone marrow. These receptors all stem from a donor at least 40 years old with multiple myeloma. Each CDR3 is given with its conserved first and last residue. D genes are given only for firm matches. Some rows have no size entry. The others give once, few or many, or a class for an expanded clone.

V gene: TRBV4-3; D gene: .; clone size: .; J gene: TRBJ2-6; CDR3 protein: CASSQATHPRTPGANVLTF; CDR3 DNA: TGCGCCAGCAGCCAAGCCACTCACCCACGGACTCCTGGGGCCAACGTCCTGACTTTC
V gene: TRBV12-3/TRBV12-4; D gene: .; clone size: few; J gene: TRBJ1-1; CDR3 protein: CASSVGTGYGNTEAFF; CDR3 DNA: TGTGCCAGCAGTGTCGGGACCGGGTATGGGAACACTGAAGCTTTCTTT
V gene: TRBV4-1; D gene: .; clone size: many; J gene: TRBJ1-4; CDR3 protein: CASSPDRINEKLFF; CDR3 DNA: TGCGCCAGCAGCCCCGACAGGATTAATGAAAAACTGTTTTTT
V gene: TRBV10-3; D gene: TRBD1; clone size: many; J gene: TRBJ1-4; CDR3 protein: CATSGTGRNEKLFF; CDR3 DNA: TGTGCCACCTCTGGGACAGGGCGTAATGAAAAACTGTTTTTT
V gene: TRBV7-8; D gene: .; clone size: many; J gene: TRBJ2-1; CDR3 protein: CASSRLKREQFF; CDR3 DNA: TGTGCCAGCAGCCGCCTAAAGCGTGAGCAGTTCTTC
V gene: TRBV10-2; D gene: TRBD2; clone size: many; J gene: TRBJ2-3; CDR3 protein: CASSESTRGTSANTQYF; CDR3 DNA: TGCGCCAGCAGTGAGTCTACGCGGGGGACTAGCGCTAATACGCAGTATTTT
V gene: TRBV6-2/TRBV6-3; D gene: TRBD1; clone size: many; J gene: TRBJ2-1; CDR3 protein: CASSYRGGTYNEQFF; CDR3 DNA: TGTGCCAGCAGTTACAGAGGGGGCACCTACAATGAGCAGTTCTTC
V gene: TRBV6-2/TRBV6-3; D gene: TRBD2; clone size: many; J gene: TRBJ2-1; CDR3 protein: CASQPGTRLGIYNEQFF; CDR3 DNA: TGTGCCAGCCAACCCGGGACTAGACTGGGCATCTACAATGAGCAGTTCTTC
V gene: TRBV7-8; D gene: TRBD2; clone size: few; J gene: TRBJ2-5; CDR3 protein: CASSLEGLAFLYQETQYF; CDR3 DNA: TGTGCCAGCAGCTTGGAGGGACTAGCTTTTTTGTACCAAGAGACCCAGTACTTC
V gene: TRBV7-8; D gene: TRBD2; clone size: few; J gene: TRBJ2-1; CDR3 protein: CASSTRAGGPNEQFF; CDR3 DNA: TGTGCCAGCAGCACTAGGGCGGGAGGGCCAAATGAGCAGTTCTTC
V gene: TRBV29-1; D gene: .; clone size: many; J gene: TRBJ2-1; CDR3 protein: CSVERGQNEQFF; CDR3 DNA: TGCAGCGTCGAACGGGGGCAAAATGAGCAGTTCTTC
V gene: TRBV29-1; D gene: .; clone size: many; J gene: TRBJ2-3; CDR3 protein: CSVELAIGGPDTQYF; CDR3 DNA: TGCAGCGTTGAACTAGCGATCGGAGGCCCAGATACGCAGTATTTT
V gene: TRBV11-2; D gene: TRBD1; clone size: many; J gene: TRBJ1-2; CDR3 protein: CASSLGQHYGYTF; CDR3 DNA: TGTGCCAGCAGCTTGGGACAGCACTATGGCTACACCTTC
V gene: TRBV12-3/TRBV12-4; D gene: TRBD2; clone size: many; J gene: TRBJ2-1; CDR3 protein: CASSLVGSGISYNEQFF; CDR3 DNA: TGTGCCAGCAGTTTAGTAGGTAGCGGGATCTCCTACAATGAGCAGTTCTTC
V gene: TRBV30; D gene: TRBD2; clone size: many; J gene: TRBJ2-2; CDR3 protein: CAWSVASGTGELFF; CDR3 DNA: TGTGCCTGGAGTGTGGCTAGCGGGACCGGGGAGCTGTTTTTT
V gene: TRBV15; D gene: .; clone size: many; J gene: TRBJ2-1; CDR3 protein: CATSRDLGRSRNNEQFF; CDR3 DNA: TGTGCCACCAGCAGAGATCTGGGGCGGAGCAGGAACAATGAGCAGTTCTTC
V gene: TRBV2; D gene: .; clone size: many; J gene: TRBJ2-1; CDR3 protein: CASRREGEQFF; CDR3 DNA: TGTGCCAGCAGGAGAGAGGGTGAGCAGTTCTTC
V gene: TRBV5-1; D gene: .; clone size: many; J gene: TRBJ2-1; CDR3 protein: CASIPGQGGWDEQFF; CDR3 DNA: TGCGCCAGCATACCCGGGCAGGGGGGATGGGATGAGCAGTTCTTC
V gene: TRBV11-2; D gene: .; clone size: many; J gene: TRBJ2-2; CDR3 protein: CASSLDFGNTGELFF; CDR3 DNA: TGTGCCAGCAGCTTAGATTTTGGGAACACCGGGGAGCTGTTTTTT
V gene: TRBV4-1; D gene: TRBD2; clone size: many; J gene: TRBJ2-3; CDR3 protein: CASSLGLASTDTQYF; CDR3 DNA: TGCGCCAGCAGCTTAGGACTAGCGAGCACAGATACGCAGTATTTT
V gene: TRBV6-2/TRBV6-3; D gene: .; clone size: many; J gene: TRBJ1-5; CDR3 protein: CASSLNREYNQPQHF; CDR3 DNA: TGTGCCAGCAGTCTCAACAGGGAATACAATCAGCCCCAGCATTTT
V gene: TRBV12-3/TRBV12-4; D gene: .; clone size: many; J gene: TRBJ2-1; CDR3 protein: CASSAIRAQRGIEQFF; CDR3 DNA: TGTGCCAGCAGTGCCATCCGGGCCCAACGAGGCATTGAGCAGTTCTTC
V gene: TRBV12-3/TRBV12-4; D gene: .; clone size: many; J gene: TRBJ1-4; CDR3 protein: CASSLAGAANEKLFF; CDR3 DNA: TGTGCCAGCAGTTTAGCGGGGGCGGCTAATGAAAAACTGTTTTTT
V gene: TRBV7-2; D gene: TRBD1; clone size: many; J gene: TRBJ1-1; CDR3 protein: CASSQQGGKPAAEAFF; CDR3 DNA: TGTGCCAGCAGCCAACAGGGGGGAAAGCCCGCTGCTGAAGCTTTCTTT
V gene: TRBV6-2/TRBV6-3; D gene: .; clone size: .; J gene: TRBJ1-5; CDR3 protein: CASRPGTIGNQPQHF; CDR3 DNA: TGTGCCAGCAGACCAGGGACAATCGGCAATCAGCCCCAGCATTTT